The 10 T cell receptor beta chains below were found in one sample sequenced in a study of blood T cells in healthy people across ages. PCR was performed a second time for about 6 to 12 cycles using a sample-barcoded 5' primer and a J-beta primer mix. TCRdb analysed the 5' RACE reads with MiXCR anew, one entry per CDR3 protein. The sample has about 1,500,000 distinct CDR3 sequences, under 30% seen once; the top ten hold roughly 8%. Sequenced: blood. Receptor source: a woman aged 30 to 39 in good health.

This clonotype was picked up a small number of times. The chain employs TRBV3-1 and TRBJ2-7; D is unresolved. Per germline, CDR1 LGHDT and CDR2 YNNKEL (reference sequence). The V end lost 8 bases, the J end lost 5 bases, and 13 bases lay between the germline ends. This CDR3 contains 12 residues. The CDR3: CASGFARNEQYF. The DNA of the CDR3 is TGTGCCAGCGGATTCGCTAGGAACGAGCAGTACTTC.

This clonotype was counted between two and nine times. This chain links TRBV2 with TRBJ1-2, with TRBD1 as a possible D gene (6 bases). V was pared by 8 bases and J by 6 bases, with 19 bases between. The CDR3 is made up of 14 amino acids. CDR1 is SNHLY, CDR2 FYNNEI, per germline. The CDR3 protein is CASGSGAVVDGYTF. In nucleotides, the CDR3 is TGTGCCAGCGGCTCAGGGGCGGTGGTCGATGGCTACACCTTC.

This clonotype appeared a few times. The V call is TRBV9, the J call TRBJ2-3, with 10 nucleotides matching TRBD2. V lost 2 bases to trimming and J lost 3 bases; unmatched junction nucleotides: 6. The germline V gene encodes CDR1 SGDLS and CDR2 YYNGEE. The CDR3 length is 16 residues. In DNA form, the CDR3 reads TGTGCCAGCAGCGTCGACGGACTAGCGGTAACAGATACGCAGTATTTT. This codes for CASSVDGLAVTDTQYF.

This clonotype was counted many times. The V and J genes are TRBV7-2 and TRBJ2-5, with D perhaps assigned TRBD1 or TRBD2 (6 bases each). The CDR3 has 15 residues. Trimming shortened V by 6 bases and J by 5 bases, and 19 bases separated the two germline ends. CDR1 is SGHTA and CDR2 is FQGNSA in the germline V gene. Here the CDR3 DNA reads TGTGCCAGCAGACCAGAGGGGGGCCTTTTGGAGACCCAGTACTTC. As protein: CASRPEGGLLETQYF.

The J gene is TRBJ1-1, the V gene TRBV6-6; D is ambiguous. This CDR3 region has 15 residues. Germline V gene data show CDR1 as MNHNY and CDR2 as SVGAGI (reference sequence). V was pared by 6 bases and J by 1 base, with 15 bases between. The CDR3 here is CASRKTATGNTEAFF. CDR3 DNA sequence: TGTGCCAGCAGGAAGACCGCGACGGGGAACACTGAAGCTTTCTTT.

This clonotype was found a few times. The V gene is TRBV20-1, the J gene TRBJ2-4; 10 bases match TRBD1. Germline loops: CDR1 DFQATT, CDR2 SNEGSKA (reference sequence). This CDR3 region has 14 residues. The ends lost 3 bases at V and 9 bases at J; junction bases unmatched: 8. CDR3 in amino acids: CSARGDRGYGIQYF. CDR3 nucleotides: TGCAGTGCTAGGGGGGACAGGGGATATGGCATTCAGTACTTC.

This clonotype was seen a handful of times. V gene TRBV20-1 combines with J gene TRBJ1-2; TRBD1 is a possible D gene (6 bases). The germline V and J ends were trimmed by 0 bases and 4 bases, with 18 bases remaining between them. This CDR3 contains 16 residues. Germline CDR1 and CDR2: DFQATT and SNEGSKA (reference sequence). CDR3 sequence: CSARDRTARTGYGYTF. CDR3 sequence (DNA): TGCAGTGCTAGAGATCGGACAGCTAGGACTGGCTATGGCTACACCTTC.

The genes are TRBV24-1 and TRBJ1-1; D uncertain. Germline V gene lookup returns CDR1 KGHDR and CDR2 SFDVKD. The CDR3 extends over 12 amino acids. With 8 bases removed from V and 2 bases from J, the gap between germline ends came to 8 bases. This CDR3 reads CATTSHNTEAFF. For the CDR3, the DNA is TGTGCCACCACCAGTCACAACACTGAAGCTTTCTTT.

This clonotype has just a few counts. The rearrangement joins TRBV12-3 or TRBV12-4 to TRBJ2-3; perhaps TRBD1 as D (6 bases). The V and J ends lost 5 bases and 2 bases respectively, with 14 bases between them. The CDR3 totals 15 residues. CDR3 amino acids: CASSTGQFFTDTQYF. In DNA form, the CDR3 reads TGTGCCAGCAGTACCGGACAGTTTTTCACAGATACGCAGTATTTT.

This clonotype turned up a few times. V is TRBV20-1 and J is TRBJ2-1, with 8 bases matching TRBD2. With V trimmed by 1 base and J by 5 bases, 7 bases remained unmatched. Germline CDR1 reads DFQATT; CDR2 reads SNEGSKA (reference sequence). This CDR3 spans 15 amino acids. Here the CDR3 reads CSARAPAGANNEQFF. CDR3 DNA: TGCAGTGCTAGAGCCCCAGCGGGGGCCAACAATGAGCAGTTCTTC.